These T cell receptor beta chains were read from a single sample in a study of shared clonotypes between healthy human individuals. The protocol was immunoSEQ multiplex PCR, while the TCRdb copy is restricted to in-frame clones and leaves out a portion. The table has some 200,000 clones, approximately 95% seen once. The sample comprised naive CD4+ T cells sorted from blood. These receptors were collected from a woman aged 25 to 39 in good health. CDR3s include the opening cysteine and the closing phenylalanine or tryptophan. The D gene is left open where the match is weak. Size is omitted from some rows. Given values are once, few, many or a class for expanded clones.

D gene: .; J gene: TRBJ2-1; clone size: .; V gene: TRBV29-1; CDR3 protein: CTVGLIDNEQFF; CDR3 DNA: TGCACCGTCGGACTAATAGACAATGAGCAGTTCTTC
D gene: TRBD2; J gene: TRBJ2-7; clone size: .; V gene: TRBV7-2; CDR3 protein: CASSLAGLAVYEQYF; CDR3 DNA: TGTGCCAGCAGCCTAGCGGGACTAGCGGTCTACGAGCAGTACTTC
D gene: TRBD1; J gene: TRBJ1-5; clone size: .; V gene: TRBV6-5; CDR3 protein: CASSLGQGAIQPQHF; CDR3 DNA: TGTGCCAGCAGTTTAGGTCAGGGGGCCATTCAGCCCCAGCATTTT
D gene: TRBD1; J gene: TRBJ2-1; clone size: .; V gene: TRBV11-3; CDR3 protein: CASGTGTSSYNEQFF; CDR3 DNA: TGTGCCAGCGGGACAGGAACGTCGTCCTACAATGAGCAGTTCTTC
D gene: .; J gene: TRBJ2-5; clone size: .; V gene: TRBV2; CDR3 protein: CASNRAAETQYF; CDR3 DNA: TGTGCCAGCAACCGGGCCGCAGAGACCCAGTACTTC
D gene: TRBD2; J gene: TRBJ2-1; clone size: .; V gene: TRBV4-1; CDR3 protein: CASSLLAGGLMNEQFF; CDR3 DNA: TGCGCCAGCAGCCTATTAGCGGGAGGGCTCATGAATGAGCAGTTCTTC
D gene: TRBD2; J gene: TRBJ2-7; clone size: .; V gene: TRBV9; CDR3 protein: CASSVDGASGVFEQYF; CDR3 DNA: TGTGCCAGCAGCGTCGACGGGGCTAGCGGTGTCTTCGAGCAGTACTTC
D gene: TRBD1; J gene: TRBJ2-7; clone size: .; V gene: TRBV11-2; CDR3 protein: CASSVPGQGSSPYEQYF; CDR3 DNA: TGTGCCAGCAGCGTACCGGGACAGGGGTCCTCCCCCTACGAGCAGTACTTC
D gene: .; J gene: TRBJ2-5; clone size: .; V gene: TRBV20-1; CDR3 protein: CSARLTGTQYF; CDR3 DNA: TGCAGTGCTAGACTCACCGGGACCCAGTACTTC
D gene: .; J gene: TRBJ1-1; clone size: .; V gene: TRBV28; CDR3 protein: CASSLFEAFGGNTEAFF; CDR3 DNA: TGTGCCAGCAGTTTATTTGAAGCTTTTGGCGGGAACACTGAAGCTTTCTTT
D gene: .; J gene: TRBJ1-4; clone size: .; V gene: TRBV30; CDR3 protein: CAWSGGTNEKLFF; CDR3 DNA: TGTGCCTGGAGCGGGGGAACTAATGAAAAACTGTTTTTT
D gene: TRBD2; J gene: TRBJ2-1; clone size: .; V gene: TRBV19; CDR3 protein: CASSSVTSGRGVDEQFF; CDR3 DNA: TGTGCCAGTAGTAGCGTCACTAGCGGGAGAGGGGTCGATGAGCAGTTCTTC
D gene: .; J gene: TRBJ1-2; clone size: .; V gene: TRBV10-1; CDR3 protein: CASSEGTGYGYTF; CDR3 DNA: TGCGCCAGCAGTGAGGGGACCGGCTATGGCTACACCTTC
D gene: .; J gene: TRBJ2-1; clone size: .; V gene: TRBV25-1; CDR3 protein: CASSESPASMQFF; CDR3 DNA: TGTGCCAGCAGTGAATCGCCAGCTAGTATGCAGTTCTTC
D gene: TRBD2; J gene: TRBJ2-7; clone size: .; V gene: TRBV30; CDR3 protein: CAWSARLAGRYPYEQYF; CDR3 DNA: TGTGCCTGGAGTGCTCGACTAGCGGGACGGTACCCCTACGAGCAGTACTTC
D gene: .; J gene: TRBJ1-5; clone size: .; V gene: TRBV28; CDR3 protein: CASSFGARGGQPQHF; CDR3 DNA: TGTGCCAGCAGTTTCGGGGCCCGGGGCGGTCAGCCCCAGCATTTT
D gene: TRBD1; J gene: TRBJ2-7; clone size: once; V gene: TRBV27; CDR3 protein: CASSFTGGAGEQYF; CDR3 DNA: TGTGCCAGCAGTTTCACAGGGGGCGCGGGGGAGCAGTACTTC
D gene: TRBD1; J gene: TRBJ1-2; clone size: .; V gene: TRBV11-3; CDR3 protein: CASSISTGRYGYTF; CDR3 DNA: TGTGCCAGCAGCATTTCGACAGGGAGATATGGCTACACCTTC
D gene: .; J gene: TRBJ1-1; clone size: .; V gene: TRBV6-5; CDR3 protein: CASRDPGLRNTEAFF; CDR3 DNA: TGTGCCAGCAGAGACCCTGGGTTGAGGAACACTGAAGCTTTCTTT
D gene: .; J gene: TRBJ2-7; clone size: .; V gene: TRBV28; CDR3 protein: CASRSAGSFSYEQYF; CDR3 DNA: TGTGCCAGCAGGTCCGCCGGCTCTTTCTCCTACGAGCAGTACTTC
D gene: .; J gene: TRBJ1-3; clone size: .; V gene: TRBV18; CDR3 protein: CASSLRTDSGNTIYF; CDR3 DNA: TGTGCCAGCTCACTAAGGACTGACTCTGGAAACACCATATATTTT
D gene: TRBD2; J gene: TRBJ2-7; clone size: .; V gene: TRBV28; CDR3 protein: CASSSPASGRTDEQYF; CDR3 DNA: TGTGCCAGCAGTTCTCCCGCGAGCGGGAGGACCGACGAGCAGTACTTC
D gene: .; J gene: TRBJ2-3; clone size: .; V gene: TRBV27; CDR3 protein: CASRTYPSTDTQYF; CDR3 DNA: TGTGCCAGCAGAACCTACCCTAGCACAGATACGCAGTATTTT
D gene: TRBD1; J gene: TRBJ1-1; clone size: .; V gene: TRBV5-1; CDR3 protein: CASSGDRGLTEAFF; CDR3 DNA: TGCGCCAGCAGCGGCGACAGGGGGCTCACTGAAGCTTTCTTT
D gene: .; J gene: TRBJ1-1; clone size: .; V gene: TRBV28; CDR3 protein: CASSSTGQNTEAFF; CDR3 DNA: TGTGCCAGCAGTTCAACAGGGCAGAACACTGAAGCTTTCTTT